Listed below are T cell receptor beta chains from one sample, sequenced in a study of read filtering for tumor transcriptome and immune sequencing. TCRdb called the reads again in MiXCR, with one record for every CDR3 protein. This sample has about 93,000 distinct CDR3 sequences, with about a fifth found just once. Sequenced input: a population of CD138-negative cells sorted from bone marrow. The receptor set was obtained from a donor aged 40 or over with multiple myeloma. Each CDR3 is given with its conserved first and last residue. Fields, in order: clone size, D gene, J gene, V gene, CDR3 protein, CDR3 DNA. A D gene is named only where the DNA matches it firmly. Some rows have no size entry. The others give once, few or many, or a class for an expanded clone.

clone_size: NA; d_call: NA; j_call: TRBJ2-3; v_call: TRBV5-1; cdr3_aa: CASSLARYLSDTQYF; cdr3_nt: TGCGCCAGCAGCTTGGCTCGCTATCTCTCAGATACGCAGTATTTT
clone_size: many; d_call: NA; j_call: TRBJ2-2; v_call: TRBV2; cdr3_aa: CASRTGRDTGELFF; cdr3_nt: TGTGCCAGCCGGACAGGGAGGGACACCGGGGAGCTGTTTTTT
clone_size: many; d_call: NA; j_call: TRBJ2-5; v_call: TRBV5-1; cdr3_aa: CASSLKTSKGETQYF; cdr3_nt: TGCGCCAGCAGCCTAAAAACTAGTAAAGGAGAGACCCAGTACTTC
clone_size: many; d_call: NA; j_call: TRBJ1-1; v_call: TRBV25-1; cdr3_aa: CASSLNLNTEAFF; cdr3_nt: TGTGCCAGCAGCTTGAATCTGAACACTGAAGCTTTCTTT
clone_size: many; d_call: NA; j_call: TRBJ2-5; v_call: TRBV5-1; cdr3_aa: CASSLASTGTAGTQYF; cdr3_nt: TGCGCCAGCAGCTTGGCCTCAACGGGGACCGCGGGGACCCAGTACTTC
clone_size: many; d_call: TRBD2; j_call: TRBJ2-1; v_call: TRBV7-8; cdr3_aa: CASSPSLTSREQFF; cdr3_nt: TGTGCCAGCAGCCCTTCTTTGACTAGCCGTGAGCAGTTCTTC
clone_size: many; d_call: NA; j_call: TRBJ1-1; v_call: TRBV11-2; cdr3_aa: CASSFARTGYTEAFF; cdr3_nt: TGTGCCAGCAGCTTTGCGAGGACGGGTTACACTGAAGCTTTCTTT
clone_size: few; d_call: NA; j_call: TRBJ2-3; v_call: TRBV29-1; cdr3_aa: CSVAQGSVGADTQYF; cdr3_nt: TGCAGCGTGGCACAGGGTAGTGTTGGCGCAGATACGCAGTATTTT
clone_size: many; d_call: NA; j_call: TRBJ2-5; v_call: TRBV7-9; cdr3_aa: CASSLAGGQETQYF; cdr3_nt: TGTGCCAGCAGCTTAGCTGGCGGCCAAGAGACCCAGTACTTC
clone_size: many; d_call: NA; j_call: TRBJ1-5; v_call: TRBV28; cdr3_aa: CASSLLGNQPQHF; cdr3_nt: TGTGCCAGCAGTTTATTAGGAAATCAGCCCCAGCATTTT
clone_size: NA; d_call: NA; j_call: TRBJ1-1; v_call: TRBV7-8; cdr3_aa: CAGSLALRVNTEAFF; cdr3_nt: TGTGCCGGCAGCTTAGCGCTCAGGGTGAACACTGAAGCTTTCTTT
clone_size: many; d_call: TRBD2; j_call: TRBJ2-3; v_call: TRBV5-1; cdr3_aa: CASSRTFSGGAGDTQYF; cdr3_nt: TGCGCCAGCAGCCGAACGTTTAGCGGGGGGGCAGGAGATACGCAGTATTTT
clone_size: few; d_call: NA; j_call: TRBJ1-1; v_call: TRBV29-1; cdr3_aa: CSVDKGLNTEAFF; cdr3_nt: TGCAGCGTTGATAAGGGGCTGAACACTGAAGCTTTCTTT
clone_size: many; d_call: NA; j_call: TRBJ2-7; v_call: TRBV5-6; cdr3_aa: CASSPRSYEQYF; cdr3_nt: TGTGCCAGCAGTCCCCGGAGCTACGAGCAGTACTTC
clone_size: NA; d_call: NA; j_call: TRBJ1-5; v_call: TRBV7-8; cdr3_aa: CASSLFVRYSNQPQHF; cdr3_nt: TGTGCCAGCAGCTTATTCGTGCGGTATAGCAATCAGCCCCAGCATTTT
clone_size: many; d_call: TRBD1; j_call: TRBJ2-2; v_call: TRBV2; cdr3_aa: CASSVIGTGSTGELFF; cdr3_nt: TGTGCCAGCAGTGTGATTGGGACAGGGAGCACCGGGGAGCTGTTTTTT
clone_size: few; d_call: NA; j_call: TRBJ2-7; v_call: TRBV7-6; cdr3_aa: CASSDHGADKYEQYF; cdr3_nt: TGTGCCAGCAGCGACCACGGGGCGGACAAATACGAGCAGTACTTC
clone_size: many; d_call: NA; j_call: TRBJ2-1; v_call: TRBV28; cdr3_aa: CASSFPGEGGYNEQFF; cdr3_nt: TGTGCCAGCAGTTTTCCGGGCGAGGGGGGTTACAATGAGCAGTTCTTC
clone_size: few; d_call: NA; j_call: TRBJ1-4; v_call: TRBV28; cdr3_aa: CASSFGVKWGLGEKLFF; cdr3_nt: TGTGCCAGCAGTTTTGGCGTCAAATGGGGGCTGGGGGAAAAACTGTTTTTT
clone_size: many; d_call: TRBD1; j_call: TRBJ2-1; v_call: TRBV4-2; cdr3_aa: CASSRGQETNEQFF; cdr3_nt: TGTGCCAGCAGCCGCGGACAGGAAACCAATGAGCAGTTCTTC
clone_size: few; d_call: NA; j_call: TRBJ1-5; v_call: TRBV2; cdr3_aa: CASRAERAVGQPQHF; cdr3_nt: TGTGCCAGCAGGGCCGAGCGGGCGGTAGGACAGCCCCAGCATTTT
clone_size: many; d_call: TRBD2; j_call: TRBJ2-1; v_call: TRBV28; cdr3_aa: CASNRGGAGGQNEQFF; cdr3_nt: TGTGCCAGCAACCGTGGCGGGGCGGGGGGGCAAAATGAGCAGTTCTTC
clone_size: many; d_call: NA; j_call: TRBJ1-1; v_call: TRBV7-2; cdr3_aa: CASSTQTGGYTEAFF; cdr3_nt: TGTGCCAGCAGCACCCAGACAGGAGGATACACTGAAGCTTTCTTT
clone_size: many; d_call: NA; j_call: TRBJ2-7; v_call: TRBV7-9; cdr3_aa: CASSGRGSYEQYF; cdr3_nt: TGTGCCAGCAGCGGTAGGGGGAGCTACGAGCAGTACTTC